This T cell receptor (beta chain) derives from a study of STAT3 mutations in large granular lymphocyte leukemia. The repertoire was sequenced with immunoSEQ multiplex PCR; TCRdb's copy has only in-frame clones and lacks some. The data show thousands of clones, around 48% seen once. CDR1 SGHRS and CDR2 YFSETQ come from the germline V gene. V lost 1 base and J 2 bases, leaving 13 bases between the germline ends. CDR3 length: 15 amino acids. Study conclusions and caveats: At least one immunodominant TCR beta clonotype appeared in every T-cell large granular lymphocyte leukemia patient.

This clone was found a few times. Its antigen is not known. The chain carries TRBV5-1 and TRBJ2-7, with a tentative D call TRBD1 (6 bases). This TCR was recovered from a woman in her 70s with T-cell large granular lymphocyte leukemia. Some clones in this sample may be carry-over from other donors' samples. Specimen: peripheral blood mononuclear cells. The CDR3, as DNA: TGCGCCAGCAGCTTGCTTGGACAGAATACCTACGAGCAGTACTTC. Its protein product is CASSLLGQNTYEQYF.